Each of the 9 T cell receptor beta chains below was sequenced from the same sample in a study of blood T cell repertoires in COVID-19. Measured with immunoSEQ multiplex PCR; TCRdb has only the in-frame clones, and not every one. The sample records approximately 320,000 clones, under 95% being singletons. Material for sequencing was PBMCs or T cells enriched from blood (not recorded which). These receptors all come from a man aged 60 to 75 who had recovered from COVID-19.

This clone was picked up one time. V gene TRBV2 combines with J gene TRBJ1-5; 9 bases are shared with TRBD1. This CDR3 has 17 residues. Looked up from germline, CDR1 is SNHLY and CDR2 is FYNNEI. Losses at the gene ends were 3 bases for V and 1 base for J; bases not matched to a gene: 7. CDR3 sequence: CASSEKLGQGSNQPQHF. The CDR3 region has the DNA TGTGCCAGCAGTGAGAAGCTGGGACAGGGAAGCAATCAGCCCCAGCATTTT.

The genes are TRBV7-2 and TRBJ2-7; 8 bases are a match to TRBD1. Germline-derived CDR1 and CDR2 are SGHTA and FQGNSA. After removal of 2 bases from V and 4 bases from J, the junction contained 4 bases not matched to a gene. This CDR3 is 14 amino acids long. The CDR3 region is CASSLRDRSYEQYF. CDR3 DNA sequence: TGTGCCAGCAGCTTACGGGACAGGTCGTACGAGCAGTACTTC.

A single count supports this clone. The rearrangement joins TRBV11-2 to TRBJ2-5; D may be TRBD2 (5 bases). V was shortened by 3 bases and J by 5 bases, with 19 bases between the two germline ends. CDR3 size: 16 residues. Germline values: CDR1 SGHAT, CDR2 FQNNGV. CDR3 amino acids: CASSFEAAARVETQYF. Here the CDR3 DNA reads TGTGCCAGCAGCTTCGAAGCGGCCGCCCGAGTGGAGACCCAGTACTTC.

CDR3 nucleotide sequence: TGTGCCAGTAGCCTAGACAGGGGGCTAGAAGCTTTCTTT. Translating gives CASSLDRGLEAFF. The J gene is TRBJ1-1, the V gene TRBV19, with TRBD1 matching over 10 bases. The CDR3 spans 13 residues. V was pared by 6 bases and J by 8 bases, with 6 bases of the junction left unmatched. Germline-derived CDR1 and CDR2 are LNHDA and SQIVND (reference sequence).

This chain connects TRBV30 to TRBJ2-7, with D possibly being TRBD2 (6 bases). CDR1 and CDR2 from the germline V gene are GTSNPN and SVGIG (reference sequence). The V gene lost 0 bases and the J gene lost 4 bases, with 22 bases spanning the gap. The CDR3 covers 17 residues. The CDR3 is CAWSVSLGSGLVYEQYF. The CDR3 DNA reads TGTGCCTGGAGTGTAAGTCTCGGGTCGGGACTGGTGTACGAGCAGTACTTC.

The chain links TRBV7-9 to TRBJ2-1, with 8 positions matching TRBD2. V shed 2 bases and J 7 bases; nucleotides not matched to a gene: 13. Germline V gene data show CDR1 as SEHNR and CDR2 as FQNEAQ (reference sequence). This CDR3 spans 17 amino acids. The CDR3 here is CASSLSWREVTTNEQFF. CDR3 DNA sequence: TGTGCCAGCAGCTTAAGCTGGCGGGAGGTGACCACTAATGAGCAGTTCTTC.

The J gene is TRBJ1-6, the V gene TRBV5-8; D gene unclear. The V gene's germline CDR1 is SGHTS and CDR2 YDEGEE. Trimming took 0 bases from V and 5 from J, leaving 6 bases between them. This CDR3 contains 14 residues. This chain's CDR3 is CASSLGLNNSPLHF. The CDR3 DNA follows: TGTGCCAGCAGCTTGGGACTGAATAATTCACCCCTCCACTTT. The full variable domain, with the rest looked up from reference TRBV5-8 and TRBJ1-6, is EAGVTQSPTHLIKTRGQQATLRCSPISGHTSVYWYQQALGLGLQFLLWYDEGEERNRGNFPPRFSGRQFPNYSSELNVNALELEDSALYLCASSLGLNNSPLHFGNGTRLTVT.

The V call is TRBV18, the J call TRBJ1-1, with D uncertain. Deletions cut 1 base from V and 1 base from J, with 10 bases between. The CDR3 is 15 amino acids. Per germline, CDR1 KGHSH and CDR2 LQKENI. CDR3 DNA sequence: TGTGCCAGCTCACCACTCAGTGTGTCGAACACTGAAGCTTTCTTT. Protein sequence: CASSPLSVSNTEAFF.

With regard to this clone: Different DNA sequences within this sample yield the same CDR3. The rearrangement joins TRBV30 to TRBJ2-7; the D gene is possibly TRBD2 (5 bases). Germline V gives CDR1 GTSNPN, CDR2 SVGIG (reference sequence). The CDR3 loop spans 14 amino acids. V gave up 0 bases and J gave up 0 bases, with 9 bases separating them. CDR3 nucleotides: TGTGCCTGGAGTGTTGGAGGTAGCTCCTACGAGCAGTACTTC. Its protein is CAWSVGGSSYEQYF.